The next 31 T cell receptor beta chains were all read from a single sample in a study of blood T cell repertoires in COVID-19 (dated by TCRdb to between 2020 and 2021). The protocol used for the library was the immunoSEQ multiplex PCR assay. In its TCRdb copy, this immuneACCESS table keeps in-frame sequences only and misses some clones. Where compared with another copy, unresolved V genes explain less than half of these, and the others have no known cause. The sample table contains just under 95,000 clones; only one count was recorded for approximately 80% of them. The ten largest make up around 17% of the sample. Sequenced input: peripheral blood. Receptors were obtained from a human donor in a cohort sampled during active COVID-19.

The genes are TRBV9 and TRBJ1-1, with TRBD1 matching 11 bases. Trimming at V came to 3 bases and at J to 5 bases, leaving 3 bases not matched to a gene. The V gene's germline CDR1 is SGDLS and CDR2 YYNGEE. The length of the CDR3 is 14 residues. Written as DNA, the CDR3 is TGTGCCAGCAGCGACGGGGACAGGGGGACTGAAGCTTTCTTT. It yields the protein CASSDGDRGTEAFF. The full variable domain, in which reference TRBV9 and TRBJ1-1 provide the parts outside the CDR3, is DSGVTQTPKHLITATGQRVTLRCSPRSGDLSVYWYQQSLDQGLQFLIQYYNGEERAKGNILERFSAQQFPDLHSELNLSSLELGDSALYFCASSDGDRGTEAFFGQGTRLTVV.

DNA of the CDR3: TGTGCCAGCTCTCTTGGACAGGGGGCCGTCGGCTACACCTTC. It encodes CASSLGQGAVGYTF. V gene TRBV18 combines with J gene TRBJ1-2, with 11 bases matching TRBD1. With 6 bases clipped from V and 8 bases from J, the junction kept 8 bases outside the gene matches. Per germline, CDR1 KGHSH and CDR2 LQKENI. The CDR3 has 14 amino acids.

The V and J genes are TRBV27 and TRBJ2-7; 7 bases match TRBD2. Germline trimming cut 2 bases from V and 3 bases from J; bases unmatched to any gene: 10. Germline values: CDR1 MNHEY, CDR2 SMNVEV (reference sequence). CDR3 length: 16 residues. CDR3 nucleotide sequence: TGTGCCAGCAGTTTAACCATCGCTAGCGGAAGCTACGAGCAGTACTTC. Translation: CASSLTIASGSYEQYF.

The V gene is TRBV7-3, the J gene TRBJ1-1; 8 nucleotides align to TRBD1. After removal of 4 bases from V and 6 bases from J, the junction contained 7 bases not matched to a gene. The germline V gene has CDR1 SGHTA and CDR2 FQGTGA. The CDR3 sequence is 14 residues long. The CDR3 region is CASSYGTGSAEAFF. The CDR3 DNA reads as TGTGCCAGCAGCTACGGGACAGGATCGGCTGAAGCTTTCTTT.

This clone appeared once. The chain uses TRBV2 and TRBJ2-5; D may be TRBD2 (6 bases). Germline V CDR1 and CDR2: SNHLY, FYNNEI. V lost 3 bases and J lost 4, with 9 bases in between. The CDR3 length is 13 residues. The CDR3: CASSEGLGETQYF. The CDR3, as DNA: TGTGCCAGCAGTGAGGGACTTGGAGAGACCCAGTACTTC.

The rearrangement joins TRBV27 to TRBJ2-2; 9 nucleotides line up with TRBD2. The CDR3 covers 19 residues. CDR1 and CDR2 (germline): MNHEY, SMNVEV (reference sequence). V shed 6 bases and J 5 bases; nucleotides not matched to a gene: 19. The CDR3 sequence is CASSPRAPGGRAVTGELFF. Written as DNA, the CDR3 is TGTGCCAGCAGCCCAAGGGCCCCCGGCGGGAGGGCCGTAACCGGGGAGCTGTTTTTT.

The sample holds one count of this clone. The chain couples TRBV5-1 to TRBJ2-7; TRBD2 matches 11 bases. Germline V gives CDR1 SGHRS, CDR2 YFSETQ. This CDR3 is 16 amino acids long. V shed 0 bases and J 3 bases; nucleotides not matched to a gene: 5. CDR3: CASSLGTSGYFYEQYF. CDR3 sequence (DNA): TGCGCCAGCAGCTTGGGGACTAGCGGGTATTTCTACGAGCAGTACTTC.

This chain uses TRBV19 with TRBJ2-7; TRBD2 matches 9 bases. From germline, CDR1 is LNHDA and CDR2 SQIVND (reference sequence). The CDR3 runs to 14 residues. Losses at the gene ends were 7 bases for V and 2 bases for J; bases not matched to a gene: 6. The CDR3, as DNA: TGTGCCAGTACCGAGACTAGCGGCCCCTACGAGCAGTACTTC. Residues: CASTETSGPYEQYF.

This chain joins TRBV19 and TRBJ2-3; the D gene is possibly TRBD1 (5 bases). CDR1 LNHDA and CDR2 SQIVND come from the germline V gene (reference sequence). CDR3 size: 15 residues. V was trimmed by 0 bases and J by 4 bases, leaving 11 bases between them. CDR3 amino acids: CASSIDREGADTQYF. The CDR3 coding sequence is TGTGCCAGTAGTATAGACAGGGAAGGGGCAGATACGCAGTATTTT.

The genes are TRBV5-1 and TRBJ2-7; 7 nucleotides agree with TRBD1. This CDR3 region has 13 residues. Looked up from germline, CDR1 is SGHRS and CDR2 is YFSETQ. After removal of 6 bases from V and 2 bases from J, the junction contained 5 bases not matched to a gene. The CDR3 DNA sequence: TGCGCCAGCAATAGGGACAGCACCTACGAGCAGTACTTC. Amino acid sequence: CASNRDSTYEQYF. Complete variable domain (other parts from reference TRBV5-1 and TRBJ2-7): KAGVTQTPRYLIKTRGQQVTLSCSPISGHRSVSWYQQTPGQGLQFLFEYFSETQRNKGNFPGRFSGRQFSNSRSEMNVSTLELGDSALYLCASNRDSTYEQYFGPGTRLTVT.

The chain couples TRBV2 to TRBJ1-4; the D is unclear. CDR3 length equals 15 residues. Germline-derived CDR1 and CDR2 are SNHLY and FYNNEI. Trimming stripped 0 bases from V and 4 bases from J, with 9 bases between. Written as DNA, the CDR3 is TGTGCCAGCAGTGAAGCGTCGCGGCTTAATGAAAAACTGTTTTTT. The encoded protein is CASSEASRLNEKLFF. The full variable domain, with the rest looked up from reference TRBV2 and TRBJ1-4, is EPEVTQTPSHQVTQMGQEVILRCVPISNHLYFYWYRQILGQKVEFLVSFYNNEISEKSEIFDDQFSVERPDGSNFTLKIRSTKLEDSAMYFCASSEASRLNEKLFFGSGTQLSVL.

In its sample, this clone was seen a few times. This chain links TRBV27 with TRBJ1-1, with TRBD1 matching 8 bases. The trim removed 3 bases at V and 4 bases at J, leaving 4 bases unmatched. The CDR3 consists of 14 residues. Germline CDR1 and CDR2: MNHEY and SMNVEV (reference sequence). In nucleotides, the CDR3 is TGTGCCAGCAGTTTGTATGACAGGGGCACTGAAGCTTTCTTT. It encodes CASSLYDRGTEAFF.

The CDR3, as DNA: TGTGCCAGCAGTTTTCTCCTAGCCGGGGAGGAGACCCAGTACTTC. It is translated as CASSFLLAGEETQYF. The chain has TRBV28 and TRBJ2-5; possibly TRBD2 for D (5 bases). The CDR3 is made up of 15 amino acids. CDR1 and CDR2 (germline): MDHEN, SYDVKM. V lost 3 bases and J 5 bases, leaving 16 bases between the germline ends.

CDR3 protein: CASRGQGLSGANVLTF. As DNA, the CDR3 is TGTGCCAGCAGAGGACAGGGACTCTCTGGGGCCAACGTCCTGACTTTC. The chain uses TRBV28 and TRBJ2-6; 8 bases agree with TRBD1. Germline loops: CDR1 MDHEN, CDR2 SYDVKM. With V trimmed by 6 bases and J by 0 bases, 4 bases remained unmatched. The CDR3 length is 16 residues.

The genes are TRBV10-3 and TRBJ2-3; the D gene is possibly TRBD2 (6 bases). Germline V gene lookup returns CDR1 ENHRY and CDR2 SYGVKD. The V and J ends lost 4 bases and 1 base respectively, with 9 bases between them. The CDR3 extends over 14 amino acids. Written as DNA, the CDR3 is TGTGCCATCAGTGGGGACTTCCGCACAGATACGCAGTATTTT. As protein: CAISGDFRTDTQYF.

V gene TRBV5-1 combines with J gene TRBJ1-6; no reliable D call. This CDR3 is 15 amino acids long. Trimming took 1 base from V and 8 from J, leaving 13 bases between them. CDR1 SGHRS and CDR2 YFSETQ come from the germline V gene. This CDR3 is CASSLILAGDSPLHF. DNA for the CDR3: TGCGCCAGCAGCTTGATTCTAGCGGGAGATTCACCCCTCCACTTT.

The chain recombines TRBV18 with TRBJ1-1; weak D call: TRBD1 (5 bases). Trimming took off 6 bases at V and 4 bases at J, with 18 bases between the two ends. Germline V gives CDR1 KGHSH, CDR2 LQKENI. The CDR3 spans 15 residues. CDR3 coding DNA: TGTGCCAGCTCCCAGCAAGCTGGTAGGGGCACTGAAGCTTTCTTT. Residues: CASSQQAGRGTEAFF.

This clone has a handful of counts. This sequence joins TRBV5-1 and TRBJ1-3; tentative D call: TRBD1 (5 bases). V was shortened by 2 bases and J by 0 bases, with 12 bases between the two germline ends. CDR3 length: 16 residues. Germline values: CDR1 SGHRS, CDR2 YFSETQ. The CDR3 DNA reads as TGCGCCAGCAGCTTAAATGGGGCTTTCTCTGGAAACACCATATATTTT. It encodes CASSLNGAFSGNTIYF. The variable domain in full, completed from reference TRBV5-1 and TRBJ1-3, reads KAGVTQTPRYLIKTRGQQVTLSCSPISGHRSVSWYQQTPGQGLQFLFEYFSETQRNKGNFPGRFSGRQFSNSRSEMNVSTLELGDSALYLCASSLNGAFSGNTIYFGEGSWLTVV.

This clone was detected a few times. The chain is built from TRBV30 and TRBJ1-6; 8 bases fit TRBD1. Losses at the gene ends were 1 base for V and 6 bases for J; bases not matched to a gene: 11. The CDR3 is 17 amino acids. Germline V gives CDR1 GTSNPN, CDR2 SVGIG (reference sequence). The CDR3, as DNA: TGTGCCTGGAGTGACGCAGACAGGGGCCACGGTAATTCACCCCTCCACTTT. As protein: CAWSDADRGHGNSPLHF.

The chain carries TRBV5-6 and TRBJ1-6, with D perhaps TRBD1 (6 bases). Germline values: CDR1 SGHDT, CDR2 YYEEEE. The V and J ends lost 0 bases and 5 bases respectively, with 6 bases between them. The CDR3 extends over 14 amino acids. Here the CDR3 DNA reads TGTGCCAGCAGCTTGGACAGGGATAATTCACCCCTCCACTTT. It translates to CASSLDRDNSPLHF.

This clone was observed once. CDR3 protein: CASSVEGSGANVLTF. The CDR3 DNA follows: TGTGCCAGCAGCGTAGAGGGGTCTGGGGCCAACGTCCTGACTTTC. J is TRBJ2-6 and V is TRBV9; tentatively, D is TRBD1 (5 bases). The CDR3 loop spans 15 amino acids. V dropped 0 bases and J dropped 1 base, with 5 bases sitting between them. Germline assignment: CDR1 SGDLS and CDR2 YYNGEE.

V gene TRBV9 combines with J gene TRBJ2-1, with 12 bases lining up with TRBD2. Germline V CDR1 and CDR2: SGDLS, YYNGEE. The V and J ends lost 4 bases and 4 bases, in that order; junction bases with no gene match: 3. The CDR3 extends over 15 amino acids. This CDR3 is CASSNGLAGYNEQFF. The DNA for the CDR3 is TGTGCCAGCAGCAATGGACTAGCGGGGTACAATGAGCAGTTCTTC. The full variable domain, its missing parts supplied by reference TRBV9 and TRBJ2-1, is DSGVTQTPKHLITATGQRVTLRCSPRSGDLSVYWYQQSLDQGLQFLIQYYNGEERAKGNILERFSAQQFPDLHSELNLSSLELGDSALYFCASSNGLAGYNEQFFGPGTRLTVL.

The table lists this clone with a few counts. The rearrangement uses TRBV19 and TRBJ1-2, with D perhaps TRBD1 (5 bases). Trimming shortened V by 8 bases and J by 5 bases, and 18 bases separated the two germline ends. The germline V gene encodes CDR1 LNHDA and CDR2 SQIVND (reference sequence). This CDR3 is built from 14 residues. CDR3 region: CASSLVGQGYGYTF. In DNA, the CDR3 is TGTGCCAGTTCGCTTGTGGGGCAGGGATATGGCTACACCTTC.

The genes are TRBV6-5 and TRBJ1-1, with 7 bases matching TRBD1. This CDR3 has 16 amino acids. Germline CDR1 MNHEY, CDR2 SVGAGI. V was clipped by 2 bases and J by 7 bases; unmatched bases: 13. Here the CDR3 DNA reads TGTGCCAGCAGTTACGAAGGACAGGTATCCTACCTTGAAGCTTTCTTT. Protein: CASSYEGQVSYLEAFF.

The table lists this clone with a few counts. The V gene is TRBV5-1, the J gene TRBJ2-5, with TRBD2 identical over 7 bases. The CDR3 totals 13 residues. In germline, CDR1 is SGHRS, CDR2 YFSETQ. Trimming removed 4 bases from V and 5 bases from J; junction bases left unmatched: 5. The CDR3 bases are TGCGCCAGCAGCCCTCAGGGAGGGGAGACCCAGTACTTC. Translated, it gives CASSPQGGETQYF.

The chain joins TRBV18 to TRBJ1-1, with D possibly TRBD1 on 5 matching bases. Germline-derived CDR1 and CDR2 are KGHSH and LQKENI. The ends were cut back, 1 base at V and 14 bases at J, with 14 bases in the middle. CDR3 length: 12 amino acids. For the CDR3, the DNA is TGTGCCAGCTCACCACGGGAGGGGTACGGATTCTTT. Translated, it gives CASSPREGYGFF. Complete variable domain (other parts from reference TRBV18 and TRBJ1-1): NAGVMQNPRHLVRRRGQEARLRCSPMKGHSHVYWYRQLPEEGLKFMVYLQKENIIDESGMPKERFSAEFPKEGPSILRIQQVVRGDSAAYFCASSPREGYGFFGQGTRLTVV.

V and J are TRBV28 and TRBJ2-1; a weak D match, TRBD2 (7 bases). V lost 10 bases and J lost 4, with 11 bases in between. Germline values: CDR1 MDHEN, CDR2 SYDVKM. This CDR3 has 12 residues. The DNA of the CDR3 is TGTGCCACTGGGGGGGCATACAATGAGCAGTTCTTC. This sequence encodes CATGGAYNEQFF.

The chain links TRBV28 to TRBJ2-1, with a tentative D call TRBD2 (6 bases). CDR3 length equals 12 residues. Looked up from germline, CDR1 is MDHEN and CDR2 is SYDVKM. Trimming left V 3 bases short and J 9 bases short, with 9 bases between. The CDR3 DNA is TGTGCCAGCAGTTTGAGGAGGGCTGAGCAGTTCTTC. Translation gives CASSLRRAEQFF.

The J gene is TRBJ1-2, the V gene TRBV4-2; no clear D gene. With 4 bases removed from V and 1 base from J, the gap between germline ends came to 19 bases. CDR1 is LGHNA and CDR2 is YNFKEQ in the germline V gene. This CDR3 is 17 amino acids long. The CDR3 sequence is CASSLSSAPSSNYGYTF. The CDR3 coding sequence is TGTGCCAGCAGCCTAAGTAGCGCCCCGAGCAGTAACTATGGCTACACCTTC.

The chain is built from TRBV5-4 and TRBJ1-4; weak D call: TRBD1 (5 bases). CDR1 and CDR2 from the germline V gene are SGHNT and YYREEE (reference sequence). This CDR3 comprises 16 residues. V lost 5 bases and J 8 bases, leaving 22 bases between the germline ends. CDR3: CASRPGGAQSEEKLFF. In DNA, the CDR3 is TGTGCCAGCAGACCCGGAGGGGCCCAAAGCGAAGAAAAACTGTTTTTT. Full variable domain (missing parts from reference TRBV5-4 and TRBJ1-4): ETGVTQSPTHLIKTRGQQVTLRCSSQSGHNTVSWYQQALGQGPQFIFQYYREEENGRGNFPPRFSGLQFPNYSSELNVNALELDDSALYLCASRPGGAQSEEKLFFGSGTQLSVL.

The rearrangement uses TRBV5-1 and TRBJ2-2, with 8 nucleotides matching TRBD2. Germline V CDR1 and CDR2: SGHRS, YFSETQ. With V trimmed by 4 bases and J by 2 bases, 4 bases remained unmatched. The CDR3 sequence is 15 residues long. CDR3 DNA: TGCGCCAGCAGCCGAACTAGCGGAAACACCGGGGAGCTGTTTTTT. It specifies CASSRTSGNTGELFF.